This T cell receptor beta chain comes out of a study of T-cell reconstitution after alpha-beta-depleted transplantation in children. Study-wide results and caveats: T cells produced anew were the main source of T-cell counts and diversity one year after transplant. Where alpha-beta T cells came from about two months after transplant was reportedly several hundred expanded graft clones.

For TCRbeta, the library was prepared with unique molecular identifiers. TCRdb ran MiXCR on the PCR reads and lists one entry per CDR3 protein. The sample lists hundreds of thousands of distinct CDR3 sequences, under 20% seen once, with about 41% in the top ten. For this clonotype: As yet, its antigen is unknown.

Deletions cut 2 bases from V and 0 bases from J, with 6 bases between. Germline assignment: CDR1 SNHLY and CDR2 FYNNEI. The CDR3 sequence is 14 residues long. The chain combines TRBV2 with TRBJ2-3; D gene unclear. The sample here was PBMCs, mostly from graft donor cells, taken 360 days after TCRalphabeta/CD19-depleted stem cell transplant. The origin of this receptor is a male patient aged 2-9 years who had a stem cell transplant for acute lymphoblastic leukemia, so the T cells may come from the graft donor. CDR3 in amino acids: CASSEQISTDTQYF. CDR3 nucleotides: TGTGCCAGCAGTGAACAGATTAGCACAGATACGCAGTATTTT.